This T cell receptor (beta chain) was profiled in a study of blood T cells in healthy people across ages. The second PCR ran about 6 to 11 cycles with a sample-barcoded 5' primer and J-beta primers. TCRdb reanalysed the 5' RACE reads using MiXCR and keeps one entry per CDR3 protein. This table has about 800,000 distinct CDR3 sequences, 25% appearing once. CDR3 size: 16 residues. V dropped 3 bases and J dropped 2 bases, with 15 bases sitting between them. This sample also belongs to another study, concerning T cells of mothers and their children. That source reports: Each child gave 2.5 million to 3.5 million TCR beta CDR3 reads (each mother, over 8.5 million). Slightly higher, non-significant overlap characterized related mother-child pairs relative to unrelated pairs.

The sequenced sample consisted of blood. The chain uses TRBV12-3 or TRBV12-4 and TRBJ2-3; perhaps TRBD1 as D (6 bases). The sequence came from a boy between 10 and 17 years old in good health. The CDR3 spells CASSFAGGQITDTQYF. CDR3 bases: TGTGCCAGCAGTTTCGCAGGCGGACAGATCACAGATACGCAGTATTTT.